This T cell receptor beta chain was sequenced in a study of T-cell reconstitution after alpha-beta-depleted transplantation in children. Notes on the study in general: Newly produced T cells mostly provided counts and TCRbeta diversity after one year, as hyperexpanded clones declined. At day 60, the high TCRbeta diversity found in some patients originated from recipient T cells and thymic progenitors that had survived. There were reportedly several hundred expanded graft clones from which alpha-beta T cells came about two months after transplant.

Germline values: CDR1 MNHEY, CDR2 SVGEGT. The CDR3 runs 13 residues. Trimming left V 0 bases short and J 3 bases short, with 6 bases between. Library preparation (for TCRbeta) was performed with unique molecular identifiers. TCRdb passed the PCR reads through MiXCR, listing each CDR3 protein once. The sample shows 95,000 to 150,000 distinct CDR3 sequences, 23% of them seen only once. Concerning this clonotype itself: Its antigen is undetermined.

The sequence came from a male patient aged 2-15 years who had a stem cell transplant for chronic granulomatous disease, so the T cells may come from the graft donor. V usage is TRBV6-2 or TRBV6-3 and J usage is TRBJ2-7; TRBD2 might be the D (6 bases). The sample here was PBMCs, mostly from graft donor cells, taken 180 days after TCRalphabeta/CD19-depleted stem cell transplant. The CDR3 region is CASSYSEGYEQYF. The CDR3 bases are TGTGCCAGCAGTTACTCGGAGGGCTACGAGCAGTACTTC.